The clone carrying this TCR beta chain was counted a few times. As yet, its antigen is unknown. ViraFEST assay sequencing came after antigen-specific CD4+ T cells were expanded with viral peptide pools. The authors isolated CD4+ T cells after about eleven days of culture. Between March and December 2020, the person had a SARS-CoV-2 infection that PCR confirmed. Half the medium was swapped for IL-2 medium on days 3 and 7. This entry comes from a study of vaccination effects on CD4 cells after COVID-19. The CDR3 runs to 14 residues. Looked up from germline, CDR1 is SGHRS and CDR2 is YFSETQ. J gave up 4 bases and V 2 bases, and 2 bases lay outside the gene matches. Study results and caveats: Infection-derived and vaccine-derived clones contracted markedly late after vaccination.

The assay was immunoSEQ multiplex PCR, and TCRdb's table has in-frame clones only and misses some. The repertoire holds more than 35,000 clones, with under 80% as singletons. This sample comprised CD4+ T cells from PBMCs cultured with a peptide pool, obtained before COVID-19 vaccination. This sequence originates from a human donor who had a prior SARS-CoV-2 infection. The rearrangement links TRBV5-1 to TRBJ1-1, with 10 nucleotides matching TRBD1. The CDR3 loop reads CASSFRTGGTEAFF. For the CDR3, the DNA is TGCGCCAGCAGCTTTCGGACAGGGGGCACTGAAGCTTTCTTT. The whole variable domain, filled in from reference TRBV5-1 and TRBJ1-1, reads KAGVTQTPRYLIKTRGQQVTLSCSPISGHRSVSWYQQTPGQGLQFLFEYFSETQRNKGNFPGRFSGRQFSNSRSEMNVSTLELGDSALYLCASSFRTGGTEAFFGQGTRLTVV.